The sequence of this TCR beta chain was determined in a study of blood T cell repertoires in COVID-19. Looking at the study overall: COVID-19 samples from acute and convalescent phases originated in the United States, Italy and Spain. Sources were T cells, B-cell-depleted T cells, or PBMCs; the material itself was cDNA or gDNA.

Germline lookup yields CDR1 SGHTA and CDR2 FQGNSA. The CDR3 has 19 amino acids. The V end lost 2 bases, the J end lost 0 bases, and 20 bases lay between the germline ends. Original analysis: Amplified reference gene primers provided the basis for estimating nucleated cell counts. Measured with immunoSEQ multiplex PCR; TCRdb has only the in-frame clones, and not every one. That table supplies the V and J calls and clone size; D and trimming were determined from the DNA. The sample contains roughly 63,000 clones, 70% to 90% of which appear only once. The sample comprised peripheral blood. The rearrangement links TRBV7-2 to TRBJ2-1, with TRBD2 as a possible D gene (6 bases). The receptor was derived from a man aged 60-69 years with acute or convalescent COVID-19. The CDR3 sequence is CASSLRPAGTISSYNEQFF. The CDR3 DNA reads TGTGCCAGCAGCTTACGGCCAGCGGGTACTATTAGCTCCTACAATGAGCAGTTCTTC.